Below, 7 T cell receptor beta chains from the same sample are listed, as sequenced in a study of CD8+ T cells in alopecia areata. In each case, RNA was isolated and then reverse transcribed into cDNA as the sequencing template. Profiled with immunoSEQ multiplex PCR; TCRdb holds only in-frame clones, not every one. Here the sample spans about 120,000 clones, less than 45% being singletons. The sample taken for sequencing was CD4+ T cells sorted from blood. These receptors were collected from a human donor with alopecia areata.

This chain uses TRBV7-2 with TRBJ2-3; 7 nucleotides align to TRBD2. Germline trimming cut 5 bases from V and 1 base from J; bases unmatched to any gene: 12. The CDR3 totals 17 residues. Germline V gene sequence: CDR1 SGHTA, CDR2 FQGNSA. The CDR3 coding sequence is TGTGCCAGCAGCATGCTTGGACTAGGGCTACGCACAGATACGCAGTATTTT. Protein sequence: CASSMLGLGLRTDTQYF.

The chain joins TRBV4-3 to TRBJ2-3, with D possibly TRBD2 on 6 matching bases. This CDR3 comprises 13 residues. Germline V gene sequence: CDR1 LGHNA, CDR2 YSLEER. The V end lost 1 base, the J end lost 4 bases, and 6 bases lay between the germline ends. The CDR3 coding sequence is TGCGCCAGCAGCCAAGGACTAGCAGATACGCAGTATTTT. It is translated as CASSQGLADTQYF.

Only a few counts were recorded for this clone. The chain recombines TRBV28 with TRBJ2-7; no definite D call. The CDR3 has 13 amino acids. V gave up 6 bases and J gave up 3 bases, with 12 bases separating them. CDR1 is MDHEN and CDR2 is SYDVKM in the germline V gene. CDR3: CASSRFGYYEQYF. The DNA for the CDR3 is TGTGCCAGCAGCCGCTTCGGGTACTACGAGCAGTACTTC.

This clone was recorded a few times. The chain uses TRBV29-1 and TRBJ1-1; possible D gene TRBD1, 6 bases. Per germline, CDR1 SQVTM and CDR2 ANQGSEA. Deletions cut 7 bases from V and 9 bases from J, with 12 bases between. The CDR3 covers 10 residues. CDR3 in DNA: TGCAGCGCTCGACAGGAGAAAGCTTTCTTT. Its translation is CSARQEKAFF.

The CDR3: CSAIRLYGYTF. The CDR3 nucleotides read TGCAGTGCTATCCGGCTCTATGGCTACACCTTC. The rearrangement joins TRBV20-1 to TRBJ1-2; D is undetermined. Germline loops: CDR1 DFQATT, CDR2 SNEGSKA (reference sequence). The CDR3 has 11 residues. V shed 4 bases and J shed 4 bases, with 7 bases lying between them.

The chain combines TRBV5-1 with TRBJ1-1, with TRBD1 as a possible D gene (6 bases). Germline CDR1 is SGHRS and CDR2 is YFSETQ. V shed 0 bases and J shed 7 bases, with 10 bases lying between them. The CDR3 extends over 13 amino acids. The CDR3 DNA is TGCGCCAGCAGCTTGGGTTCAGGGGTTGAAGCTTTCTTT. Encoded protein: CASSLGSGVEAFF.

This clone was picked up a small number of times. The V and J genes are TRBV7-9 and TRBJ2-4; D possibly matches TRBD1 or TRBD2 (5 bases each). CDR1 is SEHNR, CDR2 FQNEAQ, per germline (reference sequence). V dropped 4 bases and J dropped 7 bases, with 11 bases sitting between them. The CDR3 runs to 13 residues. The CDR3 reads CASSSGTANIQYF. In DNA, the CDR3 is TGTGCCAGCAGCTCGGGGACGGCTAACATTCAGTACTTC.